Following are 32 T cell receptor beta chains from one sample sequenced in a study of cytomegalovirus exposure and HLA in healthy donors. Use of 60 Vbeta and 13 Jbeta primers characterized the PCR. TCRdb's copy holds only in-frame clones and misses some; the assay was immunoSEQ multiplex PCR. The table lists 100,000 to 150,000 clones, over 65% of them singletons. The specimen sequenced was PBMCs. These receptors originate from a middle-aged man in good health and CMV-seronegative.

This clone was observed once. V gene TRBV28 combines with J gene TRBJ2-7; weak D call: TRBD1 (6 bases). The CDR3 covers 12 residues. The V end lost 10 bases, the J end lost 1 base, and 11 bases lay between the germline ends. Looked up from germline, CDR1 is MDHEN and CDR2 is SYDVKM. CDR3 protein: CATKDSSYEQYV. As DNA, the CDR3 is TGTGCCACGAAGGACAGTTCCTACGAGCAGTACGTC.

The CDR3 DNA reads as TGTGCCAGCAGCTTGGTATGGGACAGGAACCGAAACACCATATATTTT. Encoded protein: CASSLVWDRNRNTIYF. This sequence joins TRBV5-6 and TRBJ1-3; TRBD1 matches 8 bases. Per the germline V gene, CDR1 is SGHDT and CDR2 is YYEEEE. V dropped 0 bases and J dropped 5; count of bases not matched to a gene: 7. This CDR3 comprises 16 residues.

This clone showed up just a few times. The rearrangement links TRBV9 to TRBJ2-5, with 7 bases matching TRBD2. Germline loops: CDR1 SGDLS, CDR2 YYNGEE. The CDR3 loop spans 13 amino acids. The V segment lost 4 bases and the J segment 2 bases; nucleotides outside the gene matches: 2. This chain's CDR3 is CASSLGGQETQYF. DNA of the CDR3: TGTGCCAGCAGCTTGGGGGGGCAAGAGACCCAGTACTTC.

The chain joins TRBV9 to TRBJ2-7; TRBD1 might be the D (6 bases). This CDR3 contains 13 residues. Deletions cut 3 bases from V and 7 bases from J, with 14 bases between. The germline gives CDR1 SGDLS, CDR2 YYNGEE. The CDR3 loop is CASSAGTMGEQYV. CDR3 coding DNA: TGTGCCAGCAGCGCCGGGACAATGGGAGAGCAGTACGTC.

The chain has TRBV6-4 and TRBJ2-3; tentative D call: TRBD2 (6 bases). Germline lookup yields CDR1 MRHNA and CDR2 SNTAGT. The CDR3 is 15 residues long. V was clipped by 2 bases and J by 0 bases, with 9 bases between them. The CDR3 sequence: CASSDDAGSTDTQYF. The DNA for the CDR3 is TGTGCCAGCAGTGACGACGCGGGGAGCACAGATACGCAGTATTTT.

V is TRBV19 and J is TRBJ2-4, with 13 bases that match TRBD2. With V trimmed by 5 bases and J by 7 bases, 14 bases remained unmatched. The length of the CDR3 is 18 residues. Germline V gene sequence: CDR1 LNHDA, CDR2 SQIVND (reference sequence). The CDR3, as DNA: TGTGCCAGTAGTTTCGGGACTAGCGGGGACGCCGCCAGCAACATTCAGTACTTC. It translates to CASSFGTSGDAASNIQYF.

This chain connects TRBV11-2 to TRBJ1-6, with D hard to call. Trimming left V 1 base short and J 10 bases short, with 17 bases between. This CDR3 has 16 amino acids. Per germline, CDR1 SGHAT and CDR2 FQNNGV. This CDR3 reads CASSLGFGSQGSPLHF. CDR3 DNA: TGTGCCAGCAGCTTAGGATTTGGGAGTCAAGGGTCACCCCTCCACTTT.

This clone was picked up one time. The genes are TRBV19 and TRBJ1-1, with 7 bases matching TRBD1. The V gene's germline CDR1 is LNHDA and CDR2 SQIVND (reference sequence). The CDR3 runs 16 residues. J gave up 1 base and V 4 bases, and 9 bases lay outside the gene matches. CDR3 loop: CASSNPQGDPNTEAFF. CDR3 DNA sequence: TGTGCCAGTAGTAACCCTCAGGGGGACCCGAACACTGAAGCTTTCTTT.

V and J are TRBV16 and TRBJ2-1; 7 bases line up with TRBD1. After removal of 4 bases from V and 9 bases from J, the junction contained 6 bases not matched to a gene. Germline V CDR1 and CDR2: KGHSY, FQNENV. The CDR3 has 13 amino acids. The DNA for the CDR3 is TGTGCCAGCAGCCCTAATACAGGGGTTGAGCAGTTCTTC. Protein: CASSPNTGVEQFF.

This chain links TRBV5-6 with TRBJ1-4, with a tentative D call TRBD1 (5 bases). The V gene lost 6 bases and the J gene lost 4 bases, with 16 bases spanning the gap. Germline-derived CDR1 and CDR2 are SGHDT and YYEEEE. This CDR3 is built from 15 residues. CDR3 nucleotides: TGTGCCAGCAAAACCCAGGGATTTAGTAATGAAAAACTGTTTTTT. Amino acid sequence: CASKTQGFSNEKLFF.

The chain's CDR3 is CASSRTGTFGEKLFF. Here the CDR3 DNA reads TGTGCCAGTAGTAGGACCGGGACTTTCGGTGAAAAACTGTTTTTT. The V call is TRBV19, the J call TRBJ1-4; TRBD1 is a possible D gene (5 bases). Germline lookup yields CDR1 LNHDA and CDR2 SQIVND (reference sequence). Between the trimmed V and J ends, which lost 4 bases and 7 bases, there was a span of 16 bases. The CDR3 extends over 15 amino acids.

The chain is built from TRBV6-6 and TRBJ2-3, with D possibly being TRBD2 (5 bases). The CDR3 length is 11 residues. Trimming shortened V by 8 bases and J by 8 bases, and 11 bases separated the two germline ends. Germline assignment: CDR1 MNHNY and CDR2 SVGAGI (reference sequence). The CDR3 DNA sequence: TGTGCCAGCGAGGGCACTACTACGCAGTATTTT. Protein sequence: CASEGTTTQYF.

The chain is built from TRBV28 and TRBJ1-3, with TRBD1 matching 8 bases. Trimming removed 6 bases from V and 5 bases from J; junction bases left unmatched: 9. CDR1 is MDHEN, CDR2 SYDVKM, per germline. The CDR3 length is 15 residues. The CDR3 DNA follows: TGTGCCAGCAGGCCCGGGACAGGAGTTCGAAACACCATATATTTT. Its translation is CASRPGTGVRNTIYF.

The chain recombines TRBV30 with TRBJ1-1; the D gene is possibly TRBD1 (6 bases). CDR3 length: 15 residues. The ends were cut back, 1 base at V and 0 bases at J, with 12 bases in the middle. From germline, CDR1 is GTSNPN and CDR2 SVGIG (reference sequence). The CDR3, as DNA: TGTGCCTGGAGTGAAGGGGGTTCAGTGAACACTGAAGCTTTCTTT. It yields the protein CAWSEGGSVNTEAFF.

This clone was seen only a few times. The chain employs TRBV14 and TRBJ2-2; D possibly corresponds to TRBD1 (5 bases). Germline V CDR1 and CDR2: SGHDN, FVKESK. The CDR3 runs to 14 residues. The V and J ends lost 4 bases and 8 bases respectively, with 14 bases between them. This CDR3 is CASSRRQGLGELFF. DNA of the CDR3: TGTGCCAGCAGCCGACGCCAGGGTTTGGGGGAGCTGTTTTTT.

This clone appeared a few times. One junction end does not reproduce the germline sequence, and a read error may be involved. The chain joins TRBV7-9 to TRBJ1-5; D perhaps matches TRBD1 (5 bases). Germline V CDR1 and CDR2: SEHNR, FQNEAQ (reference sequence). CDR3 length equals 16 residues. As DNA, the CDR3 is TGTTCCAGCAGCTTAGATGCAGGGAATGGGGATCAGCCCCAGCATTTT. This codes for CSSSLDAGNGDQPQHF.

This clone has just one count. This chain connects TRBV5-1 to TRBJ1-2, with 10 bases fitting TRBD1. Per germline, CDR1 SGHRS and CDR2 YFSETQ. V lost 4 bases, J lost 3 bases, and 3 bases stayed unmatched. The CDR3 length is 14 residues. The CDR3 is CASSPTGGDYGYTF. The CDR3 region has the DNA TGCGCCAGCAGCCCGACAGGGGGCGACTATGGCTACACCTTC.

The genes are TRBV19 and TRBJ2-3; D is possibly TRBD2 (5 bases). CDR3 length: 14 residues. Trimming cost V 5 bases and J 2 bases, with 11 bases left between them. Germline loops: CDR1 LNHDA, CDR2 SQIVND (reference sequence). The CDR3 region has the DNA TGTGCCAGTAGTTCAGCGGTAATCACAGATACGCAGTATTTT. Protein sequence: CASSSAVITDTQYF.

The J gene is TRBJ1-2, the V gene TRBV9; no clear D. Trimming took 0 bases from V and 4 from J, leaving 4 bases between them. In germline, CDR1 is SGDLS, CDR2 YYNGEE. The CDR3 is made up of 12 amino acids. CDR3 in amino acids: CASSVDGYGYTF. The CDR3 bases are TGTGCCAGCAGCGTAGACGGCTATGGCTACACCTTC.

DNA for the CDR3: TGTGCCAGCAGCTTAGGGACAGTTAGCAATCAGCCCCAGCATTTT. Translated, it gives CASSLGTVSNQPQHF. V gene TRBV11-2 combines with J gene TRBJ1-5; tentatively, D is TRBD1 (6 bases). V lost 1 base to trimming and J lost 0 bases, with 7 bases between them. Germline V lookup: CDR1 SGHAT, CDR2 FQNNGV. The CDR3 contains 15 residues.

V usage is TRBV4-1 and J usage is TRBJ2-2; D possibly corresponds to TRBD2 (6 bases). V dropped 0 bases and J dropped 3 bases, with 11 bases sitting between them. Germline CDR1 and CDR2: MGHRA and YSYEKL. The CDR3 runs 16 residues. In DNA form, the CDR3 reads TGCGCCAGCAGCCAAGATGGGGTAGCGGACACCGGGGAGCTGTTTTTT. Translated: CASSQDGVADTGELFF.

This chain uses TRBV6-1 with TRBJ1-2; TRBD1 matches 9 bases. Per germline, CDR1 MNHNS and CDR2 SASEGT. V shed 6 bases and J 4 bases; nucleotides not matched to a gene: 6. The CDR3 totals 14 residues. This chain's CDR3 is CASSRDRASYGYTF. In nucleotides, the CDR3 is TGTGCCAGCAGCCGGGACAGGGCGTCCTATGGCTACACCTTC.

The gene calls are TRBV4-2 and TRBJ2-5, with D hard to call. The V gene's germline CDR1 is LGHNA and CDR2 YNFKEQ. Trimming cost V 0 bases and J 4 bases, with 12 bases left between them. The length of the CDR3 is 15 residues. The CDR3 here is CASSQDVGARETQYF. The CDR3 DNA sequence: TGTGCCAGCAGCCAAGACGTAGGAGCGCGAGAGACCCAGTACTTC.

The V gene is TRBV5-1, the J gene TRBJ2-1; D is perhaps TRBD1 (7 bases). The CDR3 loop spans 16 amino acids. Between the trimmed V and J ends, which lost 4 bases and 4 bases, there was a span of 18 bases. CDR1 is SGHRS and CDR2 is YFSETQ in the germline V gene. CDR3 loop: CASSVEAAGGYNEQFF. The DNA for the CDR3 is TGCGCCAGCAGCGTAGAAGCAGCAGGGGGGTACAATGAGCAGTTCTTC. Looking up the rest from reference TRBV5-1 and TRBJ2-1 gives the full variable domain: KAGVTQTPRYLIKTRGQQVTLSCSPISGHRSVSWYQQTPGQGLQFLFEYFSETQRNKGNFPGRFSGRQFSNSRSEMNVSTLELGDSALYLCASSVEAAGGYNEQFFGPGTRLTVL.

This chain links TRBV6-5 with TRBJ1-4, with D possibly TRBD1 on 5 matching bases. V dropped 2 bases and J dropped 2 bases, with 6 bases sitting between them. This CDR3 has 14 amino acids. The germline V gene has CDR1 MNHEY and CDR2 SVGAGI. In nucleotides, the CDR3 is TGTGCCAGCAGTTACGGGGGGACTAATGAAAAACTGTTTTTT. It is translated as CASSYGGTNEKLFF.

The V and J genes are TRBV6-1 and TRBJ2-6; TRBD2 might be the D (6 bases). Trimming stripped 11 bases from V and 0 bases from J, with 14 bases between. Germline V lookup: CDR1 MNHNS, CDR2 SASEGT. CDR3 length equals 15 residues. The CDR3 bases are TGTGCCGCGTCGACTAGGAGCTCTGGGGCCAACGTCCTGACTTTC. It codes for CAASTRSSGANVLTF.

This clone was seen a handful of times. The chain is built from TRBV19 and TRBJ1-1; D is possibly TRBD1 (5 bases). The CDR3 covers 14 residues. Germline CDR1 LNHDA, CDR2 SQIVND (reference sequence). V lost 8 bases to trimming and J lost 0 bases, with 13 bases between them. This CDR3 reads CASGGGWMNTEAFF. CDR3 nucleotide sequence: TGTGCCAGTGGGGGAGGGTGGATGAACACTGAAGCTTTCTTT.

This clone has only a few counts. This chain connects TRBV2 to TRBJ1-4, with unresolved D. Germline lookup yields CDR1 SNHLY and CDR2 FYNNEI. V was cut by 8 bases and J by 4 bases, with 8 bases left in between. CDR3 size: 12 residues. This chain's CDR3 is CASVEGNEKLFF. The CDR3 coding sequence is TGTGCCAGCGTAGAGGGTAATGAAAAACTGTTTTTT.

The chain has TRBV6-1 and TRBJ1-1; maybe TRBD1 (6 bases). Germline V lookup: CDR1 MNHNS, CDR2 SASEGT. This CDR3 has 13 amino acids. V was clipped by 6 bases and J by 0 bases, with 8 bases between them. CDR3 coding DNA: TGTGCCAGCAGGACAGGATTGAACACTGAAGCTTTCTTT. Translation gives CASRTGLNTEAFF.

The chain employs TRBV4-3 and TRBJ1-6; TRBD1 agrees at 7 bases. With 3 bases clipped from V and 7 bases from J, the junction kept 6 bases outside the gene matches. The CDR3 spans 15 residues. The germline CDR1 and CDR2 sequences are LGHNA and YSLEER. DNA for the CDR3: TGCGCCAGCAGCCACCGACAGGGATCCAATTCACCCCTCCACTTT. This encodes CASSHRQGSNSPLHF.

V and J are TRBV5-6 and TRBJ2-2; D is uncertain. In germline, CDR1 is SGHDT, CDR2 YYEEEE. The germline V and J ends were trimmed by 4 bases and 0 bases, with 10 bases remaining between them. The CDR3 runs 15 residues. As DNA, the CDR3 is TGTGCCAGCAGCCTAACACTAACGAACACCGGGGAGCTGTTTTTT. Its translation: CASSLTLTNTGELFF.

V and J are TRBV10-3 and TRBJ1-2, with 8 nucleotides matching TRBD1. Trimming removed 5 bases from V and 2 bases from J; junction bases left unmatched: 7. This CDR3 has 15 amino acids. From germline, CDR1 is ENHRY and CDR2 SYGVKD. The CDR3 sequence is CAISRTGQENYGYTF. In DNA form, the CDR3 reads TGTGCCATCAGTAGGACGGGACAGGAGAACTATGGCTACACCTTC.